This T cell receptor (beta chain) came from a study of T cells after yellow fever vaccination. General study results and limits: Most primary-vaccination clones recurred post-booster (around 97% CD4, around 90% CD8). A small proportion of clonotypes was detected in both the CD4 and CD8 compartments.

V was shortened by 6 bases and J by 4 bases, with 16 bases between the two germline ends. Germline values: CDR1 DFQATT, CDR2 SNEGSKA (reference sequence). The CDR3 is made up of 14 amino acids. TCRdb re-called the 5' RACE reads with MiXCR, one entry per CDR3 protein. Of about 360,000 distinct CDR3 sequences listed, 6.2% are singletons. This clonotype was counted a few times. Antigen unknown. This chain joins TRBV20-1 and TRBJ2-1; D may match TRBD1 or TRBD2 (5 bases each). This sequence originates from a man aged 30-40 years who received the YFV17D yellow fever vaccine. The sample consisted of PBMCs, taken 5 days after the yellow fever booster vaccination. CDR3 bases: TGCAGTGCCCAAACCGGGACGCTTTACAATGAGCAGTTCTTC. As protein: CSAQTGTLYNEQFF.